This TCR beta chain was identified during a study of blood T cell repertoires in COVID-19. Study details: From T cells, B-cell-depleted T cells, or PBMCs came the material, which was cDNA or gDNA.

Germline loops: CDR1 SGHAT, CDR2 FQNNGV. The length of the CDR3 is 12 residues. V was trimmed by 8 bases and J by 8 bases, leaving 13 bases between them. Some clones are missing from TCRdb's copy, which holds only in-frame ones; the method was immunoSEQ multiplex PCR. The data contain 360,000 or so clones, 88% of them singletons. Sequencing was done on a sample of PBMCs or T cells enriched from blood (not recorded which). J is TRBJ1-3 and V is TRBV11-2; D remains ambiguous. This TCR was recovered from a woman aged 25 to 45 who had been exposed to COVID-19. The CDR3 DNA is TGTGCCAGCCGCGGTATGAGCTACACCATATATTTT. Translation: CASRGMSYTIYF. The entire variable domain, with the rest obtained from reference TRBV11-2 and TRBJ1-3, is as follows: EAGVAQSPRYKIIEKRQSVAFWCNPISGHATLYWYQQILGQGPKLLIQFQNNGVVDDSQLPKDRFSAERLKGVDSTLKIQPAKLEDSAVYLCASRGMSYTIYFGEGSWLTVV.